The 32 T cell receptor beta chains in this list originate from one sample, sequenced in a study of shared clonotypes between healthy human individuals. Measured with immunoSEQ multiplex PCR; TCRdb has only the in-frame clones, and not every one. The sample consists of about 480,000 clones, about 75% of them appearing once. Sequencing was carried out using PBMCs. The receptors here all came from a woman between 40 and 55 years old in good health. Some clones in this sample may be carry-over from other donors' samples.

Details on this clone: Since the CDR3 does not end with the conserved phenylalanine or tryptophan, this likely comes from a read error. The CDR3 coding sequence is TGTGCCAGCAGAACCGGGACTAGCGGAAACATTCAGTACCTC. As protein: CASRTGTSGNIQYL. The genes are TRBV6-5 and TRBJ2-4; TRBD2 matches at 11 bases. V lost 6 bases, J lost 6 bases, and 4 bases stayed unmatched. The CDR3 runs 14 residues. The germline V gene has CDR1 MNHEY and CDR2 SVGAGI.

V gene TRBV21-1 combines with J gene TRBJ2-7; no DNA check was done on the table's D call, TRBD2. TRBV21-1 is noted as a pseudogene. This CDR3 region has 17 residues. DNA of the CDR3: TGTGCCAGCAGCACCCTAGGGGACCGGGAGGGCCTCAACGAGCAGTACTTC. This gives the protein CASSTLGDREGLNEQYF.

The chain recombines TRBV5-1 with TRBJ2-1; D is perhaps TRBD1 or TRBD2 (5 bases each). The CDR3 runs 14 residues. The germline CDR1 and CDR2 sequences are SGHRS and YFSETQ. Deletions cut 4 bases from V and 7 bases from J, with 15 bases between. Here the CDR3 DNA reads TGCGCCAGCAGCCTACTATCCAGGGAGAATGAGCAGTTCTTC. This translates into CASSLLSRENEQFF.

This chain connects TRBV30 to TRBJ2-7; D remains unclear. This CDR3 is built from 11 residues. V shed 6 bases and J shed 5 bases, with 11 bases lying between them. Germline assignment: CDR1 GTSNPN and CDR2 SVGIG (reference sequence). The CDR3 spells CACARNHEQYF. CDR3 in DNA: TGTGCCTGCGCCCGGAACCACGAGCAGTACTTC.

The rearrangement uses TRBV30 and TRBJ1-5; 9 bases are shared with TRBD1. V lost 7 bases to trimming and J lost 5 bases; unmatched junction nucleotides: 6. This CDR3 comprises 13 residues. The germline gives CDR1 GTSNPN, CDR2 SVGIG (reference sequence). The DNA of the CDR3 is TGTGCCTATCGGGACAGGGTGGATCAGCCCCAGCATTTT. Translated: CAYRDRVDQPQHF.

The genes are TRBV27 and TRBJ1-4; D is unclear. Trimming left V 1 base short and J 1 base short, with 7 bases between. The CDR3 covers 15 residues. Germline-derived CDR1 and CDR2 are MNHEY and SMNVEV (reference sequence). CDR3 amino acids: CASSLFVGTNEKLFF. For the CDR3, the DNA is TGTGCCAGCAGTTTATTTGTCGGAACTAATGAAAAACTGTTTTTT.

V is TRBV9 and J is TRBJ1-3, with D perhaps matching TRBD1 (5 bases). V was cut by 0 bases and J by 2 bases, with 12 bases left in between. Germline assignment: CDR1 SGDLS and CDR2 YYNGEE. The CDR3 is 16 residues long. Written as DNA, the CDR3 is TGTGCCAGCAGCGTAGGTACAGGTTACCCTGGAAACACCATATATTTT. Its protein is CASSVGTGYPGNTIYF. The full variable domain, its missing parts supplied by reference TRBV9 and TRBJ1-3, is DSGVTQTPKHLITATGQRVTLRCSPRSGDLSVYWYQQSLDQGLQFLIQYYNGEERAKGNILERFSAQQFPDLHSELNLSSLELGDSALYFCASSVGTGYPGNTIYFGEGSWLTVV.

The chain combines TRBV9 with TRBJ1-2; no definite D call. The germline V and J ends were trimmed by 0 bases and 4 bases, with 7 bases remaining between them. This CDR3 is 13 amino acids long. Germline CDR1 and CDR2: SGDLS and YYNGEE. The CDR3 loop reads CASSVGTSYGYTF. As DNA, the CDR3 is TGTGCCAGCAGCGTAGGGACCAGCTATGGCTACACCTTC.

This chain connects TRBV5-1 to TRBJ1-2; maybe TRBD1 (5 bases). This CDR3 contains 14 residues. Trimming pared 4 bases from V and 4 bases from J, leaving 14 bases between. The V gene's germline CDR1 is SGHRS and CDR2 YFSETQ. CDR3 sequence reads: CASSRGASGYGYTF. The CDR3 coding sequence is TGCGCCAGCAGCCGCGGGGCATCCGGCTATGGCTACACCTTC.

The chain recombines TRBV6-6 with TRBJ2-1; D may match TRBD1 or TRBD2 (7 bases each). Trimming took off 6 bases at V and 4 bases at J, with 16 bases between the two ends. Germline assignment: CDR1 MNHNY and CDR2 SVGAGI (reference sequence). The CDR3 is made up of 15 amino acids. The CDR3 reads CASRKRDSLYNEQFF. The CDR3 bases are TGTGCCAGCAGAAAGCGGGACAGCCTATACAATGAGCAGTTCTTC.

J is TRBJ2-7 and V is TRBV6-1; TRBD1 aligns across 9 bases. With V trimmed by 6 bases and J by 3 bases, 9 bases remained unmatched. The CDR3 is 15 residues long. CDR1 and CDR2 from the germline V gene are MNHNS and SASEGT. DNA of the CDR3: TGTGCCAGCAGAACCGGGACAGGGAATTTCTACGAGCAGTACTTC. Protein sequence: CASRTGTGNFYEQYF.

V and J are TRBV7-3 and TRBJ2-7; 9 bases are shared with TRBD1. V dropped 1 base and J dropped 5; count of bases not matched to a gene: 6. The CDR3 consists of 15 residues. CDR1 and CDR2 from the germline V gene are SGHTA and FQGTGA. As DNA, the CDR3 is TGTGCCAGCAGCTTAAAGGGGACAGGGCTTCACGAGCAGTACTTC. It encodes CASSLKGTGLHEQYF.

The chain carries TRBV18 and TRBJ2-3; TRBD2 agrees at 11 bases. After removal of 3 bases from V and 1 base from J, the junction contained 0 bases not matched to a gene. This CDR3 region has 15 residues. Germline-derived CDR1 and CDR2 are KGHSH and LQKENI. In DNA, the CDR3 is TGTGCCAGCTCACCGGGACTAGCGGGCACAGATACGCAGTATTTT. Encoded protein: CASSPGLAGTDTQYF.

This clone was seen once. V gene TRBV6-1 combines with J gene TRBJ1-2; D remains unclear. V shed 6 bases and J shed 5 bases, with 7 bases lying between them. The CDR3 spans 11 residues. Germline CDR1 is MNHNS and CDR2 is SASEGT. CDR3 region: CASSPEYGYTF. CDR3 nucleotides: TGTGCCAGCAGCCCCGAGTATGGCTACACCTTC.

The chain recombines TRBV5-1 with TRBJ1-3; 7 bases agree with TRBD1. In germline, CDR1 is SGHRS, CDR2 YFSETQ. With 1 base clipped from V and 0 bases from J, the junction kept 4 bases outside the gene matches. The CDR3 runs to 16 residues. The CDR3 DNA sequence: TGCGCCAGCAGCTTGACAGCAGGGGGCTCTGGAAACACCATATATTTT. It encodes CASSLTAGGSGNTIYF.

V is TRBV7-9 and J is TRBJ1-2; tentative D call: TRBD1 (6 bases). The V end lost 3 bases, the J end lost 8 bases, and 10 bases lay between the germline ends. The CDR3 contains 12 residues. Germline-derived CDR1 and CDR2 are SEHNR and FQNEAQ (reference sequence). The CDR3 nucleotides read TGTGCCAGCAGCTTTCCAGGGGAAGGCTACACCTTC. Translated: CASSFPGEGYTF.

CDR3 nucleotides: TGTGCCAGCAGCTTGGCTAGGCTGCTCAATGAGCAGTTCTTC. It codes for CASSLARLLNEQFF. V and J are TRBV7-8 and TRBJ2-1, with D uncertain. The CDR3 has 14 amino acids. Germline assignment: CDR1 SGHVS and CDR2 FQNEAQ. Trimming shortened V by 3 bases and J by 6 bases, and 12 bases separated the two germline ends.

As for this clone: This may be a read error: a much more frequent sequence differs by one nucleotide. This chain uses TRBV25-1 with TRBJ2-7, with 7 positions matching TRBD1. With V trimmed by 8 bases and J by 1 base, 8 bases remained unmatched. CDR3 length: 14 residues. Germline lookup yields CDR1 MGHDK and CDR2 SYGVNS. The CDR3 reads CASGGQARSYEQYF. DNA of the CDR3: TGTGCCAGCGGCGGACAGGCTCGATCCTACGAGCAGTACTTC.

This clone was detected once. The chain links TRBV27 to TRBJ2-2; TRBD2 matches 8 bases. Germline V gene data show CDR1 as MNHEY and CDR2 as SMNVEV (reference sequence). V shed 4 bases and J 3 bases; nucleotides not matched to a gene: 4. The CDR3 runs 15 residues. CDR3 sequence reads: CASSSGGYHTGELFF. The CDR3, as DNA: TGTGCCAGCAGTTCGGGGGGGTACCACACCGGGGAGCTGTTTTTT.

This clone was recorded at least ten times. The chain joins TRBV2 to TRBJ1-5; no definite D call. The CDR3 loop spans 11 amino acids. Trimming took off 2 bases at V and 12 bases at J, with 8 bases between the two ends. CDR1 is SNHLY, CDR2 FYNNEI, per germline. CDR3 in amino acids: CASSERDFQHF. In nucleotides, the CDR3 is TGTGCCAGCAGTGAAAGGGATTTCCAGCATTTT.

The rearrangement links TRBV18 to TRBJ1-4, with D perhaps TRBD1 (6 bases). V lost 6 bases and J 7 bases, leaving 9 bases between the germline ends. The CDR3 loop spans 12 amino acids. Germline V gene data show CDR1 as KGHSH and CDR2 as LQKENI. In DNA, the CDR3 is TGTGCCAGCTCTCCGGACAGTGAAAAACTGTTTTTT. It yields the protein CASSPDSEKLFF.

This chain uses TRBV6-1 with TRBJ2-2; 9 nucleotides match TRBD1. The CDR3 consists of 15 residues. After removal of 5 bases from V and 5 bases from J, the junction contained 6 bases not matched to a gene. Germline V gives CDR1 MNHNS, CDR2 SASEGT. The CDR3 DNA reads TGTGCCAGCAGTTCCTTACAGGGGGCGACCGGGGAGCTGTTTTTT. It encodes CASSSLQGATGELFF.

V usage is TRBV30 and J usage is TRBJ2-7; the D gene could be TRBD1 or TRBD2 (6 bases each). Germline V gene data show CDR1 as GTSNPN and CDR2 as SVGIG (reference sequence). CDR3 size: 16 residues. Trimming took 0 bases from V and 7 from J, leaving 22 bases between them. CDR3 in amino acids: CAWSVSNPKRGDEQYF. CDR3 sequence (DNA): TGTGCCTGGAGTGTAAGCAACCCCAAGAGGGGGGATGAGCAGTACTTC. Looking up the rest from reference TRBV30 and TRBJ2-7 gives the full variable domain: SQTIHQWPATLVQPVGSPLSLECTVEGTSNPNLYWYRQAAGRGLQLLFYSVGIGQISSEVPQNLSASRPQDRQFILSSKKLLLSDSGFYLCAWSVSNPKRGDEQYFGPGTRLTVT.

V and J are TRBV5-1 and TRBJ2-5; TRBD2 agrees at 10 bases. Germline values: CDR1 SGHRS, CDR2 YFSETQ. V dropped 4 bases and J dropped 2; count of bases not matched to a gene: 2. The length of the CDR3 is 14 residues. CDR3 in amino acids: CASSGTSAQETQYF. CDR3 nucleotide sequence: TGCGCCAGCAGCGGGACTAGCGCTCAAGAGACCCAGTACTTC.

The V gene is TRBV18, the J gene TRBJ2-3; D may be TRBD1 (5 bases). Germline V gives CDR1 KGHSH, CDR2 LQKENI. The CDR3 has 16 amino acids. Between the trimmed V and J ends, which lost 5 bases and 0 bases, there was a span of 15 bases. CDR3 region: CASSFGQGGSTDTQYF. CDR3 nucleotide sequence: TGTGCCAGCTCATTCGGGCAGGGCGGAAGCACAGATACGCAGTATTTT.

V and J are TRBV18 and TRBJ2-5; D might be TRBD1 or TRBD2, each matching 5 bases. CDR3 size: 18 residues. CDR1 and CDR2 (germline): KGHSH, LQKENI. V lost 3 bases and J 2 bases, leaving 22 bases between the germline ends. CDR3 in DNA: TGTGCCAGCTCACCCCTAAGACAAGGGACCGGATCACAAGAGACCCAGTACTTC. It encodes CASSPLRQGTGSQETQYF.

CDR3 amino acids: CASSLSGHRGTEAFF. CDR3 nucleotide sequence: TGTGCCAGCAGTTTATCGGGACACCGGGGCACTGAAGCTTTCTTT. This chain links TRBV28 with TRBJ1-1, with D perhaps matching TRBD1 (6 bases). The CDR3 is made up of 15 amino acids. V dropped 1 base and J dropped 4 bases, with 13 bases sitting between them. Germline loops: CDR1 MDHEN, CDR2 SYDVKM.

The chain joins TRBV10-3 to TRBJ2-3; 8 nucleotides align to TRBD2. This CDR3 region has 16 residues. J lost 0 bases, V lost 5 bases, and 7 bases had no gene match. CDR1 ENHRY and CDR2 SYGVKD come from the germline V gene. CDR3 amino acids: CAISKGLAGSTDTQYF. The CDR3 bases are TGTGCCATCAGTAAAGGGCTAGCGGGTAGCACAGATACGCAGTATTTT.

The rearrangement joins TRBV19 to TRBJ1-1, with D possibly being TRBD1 (6 bases). The V and J ends lost 3 bases and 0 bases respectively, with 20 bases between them. The CDR3 spans 18 residues. Germline V lookup: CDR1 LNHDA, CDR2 SQIVND (reference sequence). The CDR3 loop reads CASSIGLWTVGLNTEAFF. CDR3 in DNA: TGTGCCAGTAGTATCGGGCTATGGACAGTCGGCTTGAACACTGAAGCTTTCTTT.

The chain employs TRBV5-1 and TRBJ1-1, with unresolved D. The germline gives CDR1 SGHRS, CDR2 YFSETQ. Trimming left V 0 bases short and J 0 bases short, with 9 bases between. The CDR3 sequence is 15 residues long. The CDR3 DNA follows: TGCGCCAGCAGCTTGGGGGCCAATATGAACACTGAAGCTTTCTTT. Its translation is CASSLGANMNTEAFF.

The V and J genes are TRBV19 and TRBJ2-1, with 8 bases lining up with TRBD1. Germline assignment: CDR1 LNHDA and CDR2 SQIVND (reference sequence). The CDR3 runs to 16 residues. V gave up 3 bases and J gave up 1 base; unmatched junction bases: 5. Here the CDR3 reads CASSMRRDRSYNEQFF. CDR3 sequence (DNA): TGTGCCAGTAGTATGCGCCGGGACAGGTCCTACAATGAGCAGTTCTTC.

The rearrangement joins TRBV7-9 to TRBJ1-2; D is perhaps TRBD1 (5 bases). The CDR3 totals 16 residues. The V end was cut by 5 bases, the J end by 0 bases, with 16 bases between. Germline CDR1 is SEHNR and CDR2 is FQNEAQ (reference sequence). The CDR3 sequence is CASSPSGVGPNYGYTF. The DNA for the CDR3 is TGTGCCAGCAGCCCCTCGGGGGTGGGGCCTAACTATGGCTACACCTTC.